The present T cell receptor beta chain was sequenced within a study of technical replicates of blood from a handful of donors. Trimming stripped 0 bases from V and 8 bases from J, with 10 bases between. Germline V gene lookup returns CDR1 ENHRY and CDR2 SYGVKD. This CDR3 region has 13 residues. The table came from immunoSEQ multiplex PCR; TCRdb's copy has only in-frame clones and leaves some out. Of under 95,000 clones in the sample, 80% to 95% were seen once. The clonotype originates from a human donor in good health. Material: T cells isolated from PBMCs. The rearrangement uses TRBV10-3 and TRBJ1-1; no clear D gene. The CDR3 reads CAISESRAAEAFF. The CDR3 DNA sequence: TGTGCCATCAGTGAGTCGAGGGCAGCAGAAGCTTTCTTT.